The 17 T cell receptor beta chains below come from one sample, sequenced in a study of STAT3 mutations in large granular lymphocyte leukemia. Study results and limitations: At least one immunodominant TCR beta clonotype appeared in every T-cell large granular lymphocyte leukemia patient.

The data were produced by immunoSEQ multiplex PCR, yet TCRdb's version contains in-frame clones alone and is incomplete. The sample shows roughly 30,000 clones, about three quarters of them seen only once. No antigen is known for these receptors. What was sequenced was peripheral blood mononuclear cells. Source of these receptors: a woman aged 45-59 years with T-cell large granular lymphocyte leukemia. Some clones in this sample may be carry-over from other donors' samples.

This clone qualifies as medium-sized. The chain recombines TRBV29-1 with TRBJ1-2; the D gene is possibly TRBD1 (5 bases). Trimming took off 7 bases at V and 6 bases at J, with 15 bases between the two ends. The germline CDR1 and CDR2 sequences are SQVTM and ANQGSEA. This CDR3 has 12 residues. DNA of the CDR3: TGCAGCGGAGGGAACAGGAACAATGGCTACACCTTC. Translated: CSGGNRNNGYTF.

This chain joins TRBV25-1 and TRBJ1-1; D unresolved. This CDR3 contains 15 residues. Germline CDR1 reads MGHDK; CDR2 reads SYGVNS. V lost 4 bases and J lost 0, with 12 bases in between. In nucleotides, the CDR3 is TGTGCCAGCAGTGTTGCCGGGAGGCTGAACACTGAAGCTTTCTTT. Amino acids: CASSVAGRLNTEAFF. Full variable domain (outside the CDR3, taken from reference TRBV25-1 and TRBJ1-1): EADIYQTPRYLVIGTGKKITLECSQTMGHDKMYWYQQDPGMELHLIHYSYGVNSTEKGDLSSESTVSRIRTEHFPLTLESARPSHTSQYLCASSVAGRLNTEAFFGQGTRLTVV.

In its sample, this clone was seen once. The V and J genes are TRBV20-1 and TRBJ2-7; D uncertain. Per the germline V gene, CDR1 is DFQATT and CDR2 is SNEGSKA (reference sequence). The CDR3 covers 11 residues. V lost 6 bases, J lost 3 bases, and 9 bases lay in between. CDR3 nucleotide sequence: TGCAGTGCGTACACTGGCTACGAGCAGTACTTC. It encodes CSAYTGYEQYF.

The sample holds one count of this clone. This chain links TRBV7-9 with TRBJ2-3; D is tentatively TRBD1 or TRBD2 (6 bases each). Germline V gives CDR1 SEHNR, CDR2 FQNEAQ (reference sequence). V gave up 4 bases and J gave up 6 bases, with 11 bases separating them. There are 13 residues in the CDR3. In DNA form, the CDR3 reads TGTGCCAGCAGCTACGGGGGCGCGGATACGCAGTATTTT. This translates into CASSYGGADTQYF.

The CDR3: CASSPSGSLSYNEQFF. As DNA, the CDR3 is TGTGCCAGCAGTCCCAGCGGGAGTCTATCCTACAATGAGCAGTTCTTC. The rearrangement joins TRBV28 to TRBJ2-1; 8 bases are shared with TRBD2. V shed 5 bases and J 1 base; nucleotides not matched to a gene: 7. CDR3 length: 16 residues. The V gene's germline CDR1 is MDHEN and CDR2 SYDVKM.

This clone has only one observation. The CDR3 loop is CASSLERGQPGYF. The CDR3 DNA follows: TGTGCCAGCAGCCTCGAACGGGGACAGCCAGGGTACTTC. The chain uses TRBV11-2 and TRBJ2-7; 7 bases map to TRBD1. There are 13 residues in the CDR3. V lost 5 bases, J lost 12 bases, and 13 bases stayed unmatched. Germline V gives CDR1 SGHAT, CDR2 FQNNGV.

The chain joins TRBV20-1 to TRBJ1-2; tentative D call: TRBD1 (6 bases). CDR3 length: 10 residues. The germline gives CDR1 DFQATT, CDR2 SNEGSKA (reference sequence). The CDR3: CSGSLRGGTF. CDR3 bases: TGCAGCGGGAGTCTTCGAGGGGGCACCTTC.

Only one count was recorded for this clone. The chain uses TRBV4-1 and TRBJ2-2, with D unresolved. The CDR3 is 15 residues long. V lost 1 base to trimming and J lost 4 bases, with 10 bases between them. Per germline, CDR1 MGHRA and CDR2 YSYEKL. CDR3: CASSQVVESTGELFF. The CDR3 nucleotides read TGCGCCAGCAGCCAAGTGGTAGAATCCACCGGGGAGCTGTTTTTT.

This clone has a handful of counts. The chain is built from TRBV7-2 and TRBJ2-2; TRBD2 matches 7 bases. CDR1 is SGHTA, CDR2 FQGNSA, per germline. V gave up 0 bases and J gave up 6 bases; unmatched junction bases: 4. The CDR3 contains 15 residues. The chain's CDR3 is CASSLAGGPAGELFF. In DNA, the CDR3 is TGTGCCAGCAGCTTAGCGGGAGGGCCTGCCGGGGAGCTGTTTTTT.

The chain combines TRBV11-2 with TRBJ2-7; D perhaps matches TRBD2 (5 bases). Trimming shortened V by 1 base and J by 5 bases, and 12 bases separated the two germline ends. The CDR3 contains 14 residues. Germline CDR1 is SGHAT and CDR2 is FQNNGV. This CDR3 reads CASSLGVLGNEQYF. CDR3 DNA sequence: TGTGCCAGCAGCTTAGGGGTACTAGGGAACGAGCAGTACTTC.

The chain employs TRBV30 and TRBJ2-2; 9 nucleotides line up with TRBD1. The CDR3 extends over 16 amino acids. In germline, CDR1 is GTSNPN, CDR2 SVGIG (reference sequence). The V and J ends lost 6 bases and 2 bases, in that order; junction bases with no gene match: 10. In DNA form, the CDR3 reads TGTGCCTGCCAAACCGGGACAGGGTATAACACCGGGGAGCTGTTTTTT. Its protein product is CACQTGTGYNTGELFF.

The chain links TRBV19 to TRBJ2-3, with a weak D call TRBD2 (5 bases). V was trimmed by 1 base and J by 1 base, leaving 15 bases between them. Germline CDR1 LNHDA, CDR2 SQIVND (reference sequence). This CDR3 comprises 17 residues. For the CDR3, the DNA is TGTGCCAGTAGTATAGCCGGCCTCACTAGGGGCACAGATACGCAGTATTTT. Its translation is CASSIAGLTRGTDTQYF. The whole variable domain, remainder taken from reference TRBV19 and TRBJ2-3, is DGGITQSPKYLFRKEGQNVTLSCEQNLNHDAMYWYRQDPGQGLRLIYYSQIVNDFQKGDIAEGYSVSREKKESFPLTVTSAQKNPTAFYLCASSIAGLTRGTDTQYFGPGTRLTVL.

This chain links TRBV28 with TRBJ2-2; D gene uncertain. The CDR3 sequence is 15 residues long. From germline, CDR1 is MDHEN and CDR2 SYDVKM. With 5 bases removed from V and 7 bases from J, the gap between germline ends came to 17 bases. In DNA, the CDR3 is TGTGCCAGCAGTCCTGGTGTAACTGGGGTCGGGGAGCTGTTTTTT. The encoded protein is CASSPGVTGVGELFF. Full variable domain (missing parts from reference TRBV28 and TRBJ2-2): DVKVTQSSRYLVKRTGEKVFLECVQDMDHENMFWYRQDPGLGLRLIYFSYDVKMKEKGDIPEGYSVSREKKERFSLILESASTNQTSMYLCASSPGVTGVGELFFGEGSRLTVL.

This clone ranks as medium-sized. The chain has TRBV9 and TRBJ2-3; D possibly corresponds to TRBD2 (5 bases). From germline, CDR1 is SGDLS and CDR2 YYNGEE. The CDR3 length is 15 residues. Trimming took 0 bases from V and 2 from J, leaving 10 bases between them. The CDR3: CASSVDQRYTDTQYF. In DNA, the CDR3 is TGTGCCAGCAGCGTAGACCAGCGGTACACAGATACGCAGTATTTT.

The chain links TRBV25-1 to TRBJ2-4; D unclear. Trimming removed 2 bases from V and 0 bases from J, with 14 bases in between. This CDR3 has 17 residues. Germline V gene lookup returns CDR1 MGHDK and CDR2 SYGVNS. The DNA of the CDR3 is TGTGCCAGCAGTGAAGGATTGTCAGGTATAGCCAAAAACATTCAGTACTTC. Encoded protein: CASSEGLSGIAKNIQYF.

The rearrangement links TRBV4-2 to TRBJ2-7, with 7 bases fitting TRBD1. The germline CDR1 and CDR2 sequences are LGHNA and YNFKEQ. The V segment lost 0 bases and the J segment 7 bases; nucleotides outside the gene matches: 12. The CDR3 totals 16 residues. The chain's CDR3 is CASSQEARGSVGEQYF. The CDR3 nucleotides are TGTGCCAGCAGCCAAGAGGCCAGGGGGTCAGTGGGTGAGCAGTACTTC.

The CDR3 loop reads CAARRGREQYF. The CDR3 region has the DNA TGTGCCGCTAGGAGAGGGCGAGAGCAGTACTTC. The chain employs TRBV6-1 and TRBJ2-7; D possibly corresponds to TRBD2 (5 bases). The germline gives CDR1 MNHNS, CDR2 SASEGT. Trimming pared 11 bases from V and 7 bases from J, leaving 15 bases between. This CDR3 comprises 11 residues.